These 18 T cell receptor beta chains were sequenced from one sample in a study of blood T cell repertoires in COVID-19. Assay used: immunoSEQ multiplex PCR; TCRdb lists only in-frame clones, some missing. The sample lists fewer than 110,000 clones; approximately 92% were seen once. The sample taken for sequencing was peripheral blood. These receptor sequences come from a man in his fifties with active COVID-19.

This chain joins TRBV5-1 and TRBJ2-3; D is ambiguous. V was trimmed by 1 base and J by 4 bases, leaving 13 bases between them. Looked up from germline, CDR1 is SGHRS and CDR2 is YFSETQ. The CDR3 totals 15 residues. The CDR3 coding sequence is TGCGCCAGCAGCTTGCAGGTTAGGTCCCCAGATACGCAGTATTTT. Translating gives CASSLQVRSPDTQYF.

The J gene is TRBJ1-4, the V gene TRBV6-1; 9 positions agree with TRBD1. Losses at the gene ends were 3 bases for V and 0 bases for J; bases not matched to a gene: 5. This CDR3 is 17 amino acids long. CDR1 and CDR2 (germline): MNHNS, SASEGT. CDR3 sequence: CASSDGQGSATNEKLFF. As DNA, the CDR3 is TGTGCCAGCAGTGACGGACAGGGGTCGGCAACTAATGAAAAACTGTTTTTT.

This sequence joins TRBV6-4 and TRBJ2-7; 13 positions match TRBD2. Germline V gene lookup returns CDR1 MRHNA and CDR2 SNTAGT. Trimming cost V 2 bases and J 0 bases; bases outside gene matches: 7. CDR3 length equals 18 residues. For the CDR3, the DNA is TGTGCCAGCAGTGACCTGGGACTAGCGGGATCATACTCCTACGAGCAGTACTTC. It yields the protein CASSDLGLAGSYSYEQYF.

The rearrangement links TRBV6-2 or TRBV6-3 to TRBJ2-1, with TRBD2 identical over 10 bases. CDR1 is MNHEY and CDR2 is SVGEGT in the germline V gene. There are 15 residues in the CDR3. V lost 2 bases, J lost 4 bases, and 2 bases stayed unmatched. As DNA, the CDR3 is TGTGCCAGCAGTTACAGGACTAGCGGATACAATGAGCAGTTCTTC. Protein sequence: CASSYRTSGYNEQFF.

The chain has TRBV11-2 and TRBJ2-3; 10 nucleotides match TRBD2. Germline loops: CDR1 SGHAT, CDR2 FQNNGV. The CDR3 runs to 17 residues. Trimming took 1 base from V and 3 from J; bases not matched to a gene: 7. The DNA of the CDR3 is TGTGCCAGCAGCTTAGCAGTAGCGGGAGGCAGAACAGATACGCAGTATTTT. Amino acids: CASSLAVAGGRTDTQYF.

The chain combines TRBV5-1 with TRBJ2-1; D possibly corresponds to TRBD2 (5 bases). Germline V gene sequence: CDR1 SGHRS, CDR2 YFSETQ. The CDR3 runs 15 residues. The V end was cut by 4 bases, the J end by 6 bases, with 17 bases between. CDR3 sequence: CASSPGGDRTNEQFF. Written as DNA, the CDR3 is TGCGCCAGCAGCCCCGGAGGAGATCGTACCAATGAGCAGTTCTTC.

The chain has TRBV5-1 and TRBJ1-1; D gene unclear. V dropped 4 bases and J dropped 0 bases, with 4 bases sitting between them. The CDR3 totals 12 residues. Looked up from germline, CDR1 is SGHRS and CDR2 is YFSETQ. The CDR3 spells CASSQVNTEAFF. The CDR3 nucleotides are TGCGCCAGCAGCCAGGTGAACACTGAAGCTTTCTTT.

V is TRBV25-1 and J is TRBJ1-2, with 7 bases matching TRBD1. Losses at the gene ends were 5 bases for V and 7 bases for J; bases not matched to a gene: 1. This CDR3 region has 11 residues. Germline-derived CDR1 and CDR2 are MGHDK and SYGVNS. CDR3 loop: CASSPGGGYTF. The CDR3, as DNA: TGTGCCAGCAGTCCAGGGGGTGGCTACACCTTC.

V is TRBV19 and J is TRBJ2-7; 9 bases are a match to TRBD2. Germline V gene data show CDR1 as LNHDA and CDR2 as SQIVND (reference sequence). The CDR3 is 15 residues long. The V gene end was trimmed by 5 bases and the J gene end by 0 bases; junction bases not matched to a gene: 5. For the CDR3, the DNA is TGTGCCAGTAGTTCCGTAGCGGGAGTCTCCTACGAGCAGTACTTC. This codes for CASSSVAGVSYEQYF.

The rearrangement joins TRBV5-6 to TRBJ1-1; D possibly corresponds to TRBD1 (6 bases). Per the germline V gene, CDR1 is SGHDT and CDR2 is YYEEEE. Between the trimmed V and J ends, which lost 3 bases and 2 bases, there was a span of 20 bases. This CDR3 comprises 17 residues. CDR3 residues: CASSSIFSRDTNTEAFF. In nucleotides, the CDR3 is TGTGCCAGCAGCTCAATTTTCTCCCGGGACACCAACACTGAAGCTTTCTTT.

CDR3 in DNA: TGTGCCAGCAGCCGTACCGGGACAGGACTCTACGAGCAGTACTTC. Amino acid sequence: CASSRTGTGLYEQYF. The J gene is TRBJ2-7, the V gene TRBV27, with TRBD1 matching 8 bases. Germline assignment: CDR1 MNHEY and CDR2 SMNVEV (reference sequence). The V segment lost 6 bases and the J segment 3 bases; nucleotides outside the gene matches: 10. CDR3 length: 15 amino acids.

The V call is TRBV30, the J call TRBJ1-4; D might be TRBD1 (6 bases). The CDR3 contains 14 residues. The V end was cut by 1 base, the J end by 3 bases, with 9 bases between. Looked up from germline, CDR1 is GTSNPN and CDR2 is SVGIG (reference sequence). The CDR3 nucleotides read TGTGCCTGGAGTGGAGGGGGATCTAATGAAAAACTGTTTTTT. This encodes CAWSGGGSNEKLFF.

V and J are TRBV20-1 and TRBJ1-2; D may be TRBD1 (6 bases). CDR1 DFQATT and CDR2 SNEGSKA come from the germline V gene (reference sequence). The CDR3 runs 11 residues. The V end was cut by 6 bases, the J end by 8 bases, with 13 bases between. CDR3 amino acids: CSATGQWGYTF. The CDR3 DNA is TGCAGTGCGACGGGACAATGGGGCTACACCTTC.

The chain combines TRBV19 with TRBJ2-7; the D gene is possibly TRBD2 (5 bases). Trimming stripped 0 bases from V and 2 bases from J, with 11 bases between. This CDR3 spans 15 amino acids. Germline CDR1 reads LNHDA; CDR2 reads SQIVND (reference sequence). The CDR3 sequence: CASSIEGGRTYEQYF. In nucleotides, the CDR3 is TGTGCCAGTAGTATAGAAGGAGGCAGGACCTACGAGCAGTACTTC.

The chain couples TRBV28 to TRBJ1-5; D is ambiguous. V was clipped by 5 bases and J by 4 bases, with 6 bases between them. The CDR3 is 12 residues long. Per germline, CDR1 MDHEN and CDR2 SYDVKM. CDR3 residues: CASSRSNQPQHF. DNA for the CDR3: TGTGCCAGCAGTCGTAGTAATCAGCCCCAGCATTTT.

This chain connects TRBV5-1 to TRBJ2-3; the match to TRBD2 covers 8 bases. The CDR3 consists of 16 residues. Looked up from germline, CDR1 is SGHRS and CDR2 is YFSETQ. The ends lost 7 bases at V and 2 bases at J; junction bases unmatched: 12. The CDR3 coding sequence is TGCGCCAGCTCATTAAATAGCGGGACGGTCACAGATACGCAGTATTTT. This gives the protein CASSLNSGTVTDTQYF.

V is TRBV19 and J is TRBJ1-4; D is unresolved. Deletions cut 0 bases from V and 14 bases from J, with 16 bases between. This CDR3 has 14 amino acids. Germline assignment: CDR1 LNHDA and CDR2 SQIVND (reference sequence). CDR3 sequence: CASSIDPPPGALFF. The CDR3 region has the DNA TGTGCCAGTAGTATAGATCCACCCCCGGGTGCTCTGTTTTTT.

CDR3 loop: CASRMGAEETQYF. DNA of the CDR3: TGTGCCAGCCGGATGGGGGCAGAAGAGACCCAGTACTTC. V and J are TRBV2 and TRBJ2-5, with D tentatively TRBD1 (6 bases). Germline lookup yields CDR1 SNHLY and CDR2 FYNNEI. Trimming shortened V by 8 bases and J by 3 bases, and 13 bases separated the two germline ends. This CDR3 is 13 amino acids long.